The next 10 T cell receptor beta chains were all read from a single sample in a study of brain T cells in children with intractable seizures. Sequencing was performed with immunoSEQ multiplex PCR; in TCRdb, only in-frame clones are kept and a portion is missing. Here the sample spans about 320,000 clones, about 94% being singletons. Documented time point: blood from clinic visit 5 months post-surgery; TSC patient then seizure free. Sequencing used peripheral blood, obtained 4 to 5 months after surgery. These receptors came from a boy under three years old with tuberous sclerosis and intractable seizures.

The rearrangement links TRBV5-4 to TRBJ2-3, with 7 bases matching TRBD1. V was pared by 2 bases and J by 4 bases, with 7 bases of the junction left unmatched. CDR3 length equals 15 residues. CDR1 and CDR2 (germline): SGHNT, YYREEE (reference sequence). The CDR3 loop is CASSFRDSQADTQYF. As DNA, the CDR3 is TGTGCCAGCAGCTTTAGGGACAGCCAGGCAGATACGCAGTATTTT.

The rearrangement joins TRBV25-1 to TRBJ1-1; D unresolved. The CDR3 is made up of 16 amino acids. V was shortened by 0 bases and J by 1 base, with 12 bases between the two germline ends. In germline, CDR1 is MGHDK, CDR2 SYGVNS. In nucleotides, the CDR3 is TGTGCCAGCAGTGAATATAAATCCCGCCCGAACACTGAAGCTTTCTTT. As protein: CASSEYKSRPNTEAFF.

The gene calls are TRBV6-6 and TRBJ2-1; TRBD2 matches 7 bases. This CDR3 is built from 16 residues. V shed 5 bases, J shed 2 bases, and the junction held 9 bases outside the gene matches. In germline, CDR1 is MNHNY, CDR2 SVGAGI (reference sequence). CDR3 coding DNA: TGTGCCAGCAGTCGATATTCGGGACTAACCTACAATGAGCAGTTCTTC. Translation: CASSRYSGLTYNEQFF.

The chain employs TRBV6-6 and TRBJ1-5, with D possibly matching TRBD1 (5 bases). V gave up 8 bases and J gave up 11 bases, with 13 bases separating them. CDR1 MNHNY and CDR2 SVGAGI come from the germline V gene (reference sequence). The CDR3 is made up of 11 amino acids. CDR3 amino acids: CASWGGSAQHF. In DNA form, the CDR3 reads TGTGCCAGCTGGGGGGGATCAGCCCAGCATTTT.

The chain couples TRBV6-1 to TRBJ2-1, with TRBD2 as a possible D gene (5 bases). Trimming shortened V by 1 base and J by 13 bases, and 14 bases separated the two germline ends. Looked up from germline, CDR1 is MNHNS and CDR2 is SASEGT. This CDR3 contains 13 residues. The CDR3 region is CASSEVGMGDQFF. Written as DNA, the CDR3 is TGTGCCAGCAGTGAAGTAGGTATGGGAGACCAGTTCTTC.

The chain employs TRBV7-3 and TRBJ2-3, with D hard to call. CDR1 and CDR2 (germline): SGHTA, FQGTGA. V lost 2 bases to trimming and J lost 4 bases, with 16 bases between them. There are 16 residues in the CDR3. The CDR3 coding sequence is TGTGCCAGCAGCTTACGGGCGGTCCTGGGGTCAGATACGCAGTATTTT. Protein: CASSLRAVLGSDTQYF.

The chain carries TRBV5-1 and TRBJ1-2; D might be TRBD1 (5 bases). This CDR3 region has 15 residues. Between the trimmed V and J ends, which lost 6 bases and 3 bases, there was a span of 18 bases. Per germline, CDR1 SGHRS and CDR2 YFSETQ. The CDR3 loop reads CASTDLGRGDYGYTF. For the CDR3, the DNA is TGCGCCAGCACGGATTTAGGGAGGGGAGACTATGGCTACACCTTC.

The rearrangement links TRBV6-5 to TRBJ1-4; D is unresolved. The germline V and J ends were trimmed by 6 bases and 6 bases, with 14 bases remaining between them. Germline assignment: CDR1 MNHEY and CDR2 SVGAGI. The CDR3 loop spans 14 amino acids. The CDR3 region has the DNA TGTGCCAGCAGGGACTTTGGGGTTGATGAAAAACTGTTTTTT. Translation: CASRDFGVDEKLFF.

This clone was seen many times. The chain is built from TRBV11-3 and TRBJ1-1, with no clear D. The CDR3 consists of 11 residues. CDR1 and CDR2 from the germline V gene are SGHNT and YENEEA. Trimming left V 3 bases short and J 2 bases short, with 1 base between. DNA for the CDR3: TGTGCCAGCAGCTTTAACACTGAAGCTTTCTTT. Translation: CASSFNTEAFF.

In DNA, the CDR3 is TGTGCCAGCAGCTTAGCTGGCTCCTACGAGCAGTACTTC. Translation: CASSLAGSYEQYF. The rearrangement joins TRBV11-3 to TRBJ2-7; D unclear. Germline V lookup: CDR1 SGHNT, CDR2 YENEEA. Trimming took 1 base from V and 0 from J, leaving 4 bases between them. The CDR3 is 13 amino acids.